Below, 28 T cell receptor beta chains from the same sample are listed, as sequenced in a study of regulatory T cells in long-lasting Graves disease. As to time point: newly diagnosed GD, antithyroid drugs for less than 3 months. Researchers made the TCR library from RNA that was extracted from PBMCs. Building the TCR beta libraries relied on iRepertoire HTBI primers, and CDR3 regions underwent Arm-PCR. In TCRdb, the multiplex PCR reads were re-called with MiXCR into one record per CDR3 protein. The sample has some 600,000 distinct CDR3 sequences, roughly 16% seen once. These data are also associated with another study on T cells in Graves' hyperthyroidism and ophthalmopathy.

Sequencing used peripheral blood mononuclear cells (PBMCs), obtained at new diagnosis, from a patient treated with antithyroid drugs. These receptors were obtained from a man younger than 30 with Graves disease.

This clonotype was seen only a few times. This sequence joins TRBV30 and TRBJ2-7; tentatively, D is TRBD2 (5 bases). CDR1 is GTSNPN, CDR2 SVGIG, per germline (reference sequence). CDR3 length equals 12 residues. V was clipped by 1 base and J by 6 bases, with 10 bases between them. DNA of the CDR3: TGTGCCTGGAGTGACGGGATGGTCGAGCAGTACTTC. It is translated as CAWSDGMVEQYF.

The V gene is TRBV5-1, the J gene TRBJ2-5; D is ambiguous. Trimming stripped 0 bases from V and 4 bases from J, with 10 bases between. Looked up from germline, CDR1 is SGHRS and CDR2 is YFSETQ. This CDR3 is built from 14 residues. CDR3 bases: TGCGCCAGCAGCTTGGACCCCCGCCCAGAGACCCAGTACTTC. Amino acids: CASSLDPRPETQYF.

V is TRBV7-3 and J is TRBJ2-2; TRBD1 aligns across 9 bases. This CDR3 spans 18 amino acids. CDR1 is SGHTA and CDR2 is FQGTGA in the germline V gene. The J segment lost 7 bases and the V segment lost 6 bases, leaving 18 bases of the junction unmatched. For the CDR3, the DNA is TGTGCCAGCAGACTAATCGACCCGGGACAGGGCATTCTCGGGGAGCTGTTTTTT. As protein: CASRLIDPGQGILGELFF.

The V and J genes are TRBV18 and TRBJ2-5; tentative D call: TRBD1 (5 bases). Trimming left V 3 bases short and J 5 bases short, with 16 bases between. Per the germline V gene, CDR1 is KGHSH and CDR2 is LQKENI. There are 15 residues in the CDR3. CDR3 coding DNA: TGTGCCAGCTCACCGGGGCAGGATTCGTGGGAGACCCAGTACTTC. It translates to CASSPGQDSWETQYF.

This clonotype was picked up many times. CDR3 region: CAWSRIMAEAFF. For the CDR3, the DNA is TGTGCCTGGAGCAGGATTATGGCTGAAGCTTTCTTT. The chain employs TRBV30 and TRBJ1-1; D is undetermined. V lost 3 bases and J 6 bases, leaving 11 bases between the germline ends. CDR3 length equals 12 residues. From germline, CDR1 is GTSNPN and CDR2 SVGIG (reference sequence). Full variable domain (remainder filled in from reference TRBV30 and TRBJ1-1): SQTIHQWPATLVQPVGSPLSLECTVEGTSNPNLYWYRQAAGRGLQLLFYSVGIGQISSEVPQNLSASRPQDRQFILSSKKLLLSDSGFYLCAWSRIMAEAFFGQGTRLTVV.

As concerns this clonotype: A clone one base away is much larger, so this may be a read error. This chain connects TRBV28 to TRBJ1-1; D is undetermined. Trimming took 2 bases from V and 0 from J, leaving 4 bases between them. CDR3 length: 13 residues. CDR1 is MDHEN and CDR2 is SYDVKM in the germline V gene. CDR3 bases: TGTGCCAGCAGTTTACCCATGAACACTGAAGCTTTCTTT. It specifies CASSLPMNTEAFF.

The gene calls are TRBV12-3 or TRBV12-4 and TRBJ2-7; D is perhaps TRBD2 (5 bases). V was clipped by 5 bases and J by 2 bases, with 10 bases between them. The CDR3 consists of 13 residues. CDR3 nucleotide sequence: TGTGCCAGCAGTCCCAGGAGGACCTACGAGCAGTACTTC. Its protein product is CASSPRRTYEQYF.

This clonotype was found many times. CDR3 DNA: TGTGCCAGCAGCCCGAGCGGGACAGGGGATAATGAAAAACTGTTTTTT. The encoded protein is CASSPSGTGDNEKLFF. This chain uses TRBV28 with TRBJ1-4; TRBD1 matches at 10 bases. The CDR3 runs 16 residues. V shed 6 bases and J 4 bases; nucleotides not matched to a gene: 8. Germline values: CDR1 MDHEN, CDR2 SYDVKM. Together with reference TRBV28 and TRBJ1-4, the CDR3 gives the full variable domain: DVKVTQSSRYLVKRTGEKVFLECVQDMDHENMFWYRQDPGLGLRLIYFSYDVKMKEKGDIPEGYSVSREKKERFSLILESASTNQTSMYLCASSPSGTGDNEKLFFGSGTQLSVL.

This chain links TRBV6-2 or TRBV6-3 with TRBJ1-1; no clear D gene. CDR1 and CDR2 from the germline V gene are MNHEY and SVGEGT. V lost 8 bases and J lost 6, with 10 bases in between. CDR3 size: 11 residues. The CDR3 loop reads CASWEVPEAFF. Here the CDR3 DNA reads TGTGCCAGCTGGGAAGTCCCTGAAGCTTTCTTT.

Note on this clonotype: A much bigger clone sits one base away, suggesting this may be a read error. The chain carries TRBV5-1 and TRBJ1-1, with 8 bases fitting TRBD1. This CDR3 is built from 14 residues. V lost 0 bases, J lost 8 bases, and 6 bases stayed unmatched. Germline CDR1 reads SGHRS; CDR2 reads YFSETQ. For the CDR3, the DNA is TGCGCCAGCAGCTTGGTGTCCGGACAGGGAGAAGCTTTCTTT. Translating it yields CASSLVSGQGEAFF.

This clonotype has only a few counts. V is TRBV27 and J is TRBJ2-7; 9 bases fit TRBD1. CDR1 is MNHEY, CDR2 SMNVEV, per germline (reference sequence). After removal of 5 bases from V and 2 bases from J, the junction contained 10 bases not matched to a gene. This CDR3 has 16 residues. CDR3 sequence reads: CASSPLGTGKTYEQYF. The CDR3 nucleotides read TGTGCCAGCAGTCCCCTGGGGACAGGGAAAACCTACGAGCAGTACTTC.

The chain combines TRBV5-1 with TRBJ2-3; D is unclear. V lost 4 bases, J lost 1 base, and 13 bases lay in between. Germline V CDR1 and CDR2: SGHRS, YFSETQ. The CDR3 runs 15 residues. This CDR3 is CASSKPQRGTDTQYF. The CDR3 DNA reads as TGCGCCAGCAGCAAGCCCCAGAGAGGCACAGATACGCAGTATTTT.

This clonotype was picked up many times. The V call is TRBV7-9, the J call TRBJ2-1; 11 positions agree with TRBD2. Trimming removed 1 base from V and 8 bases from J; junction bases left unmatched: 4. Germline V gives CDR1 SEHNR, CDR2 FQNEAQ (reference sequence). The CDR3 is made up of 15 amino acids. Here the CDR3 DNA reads TGTGCCAGCAGCTTAGTAGCGGGAGGGGCCCATGAGCAGTTCTTC. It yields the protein CASSLVAGGAHEQFF.

The chain's CDR3 is CASSSALGGQPQHF. For the CDR3, the DNA is TGTGCCAGCAGCTCAGCTTTGGGGGGACAGCCCCAGCATTTT. V gene TRBV7-8 combines with J gene TRBJ1-5; a possible D gene is TRBD1 (5 bases). CDR1 is SGHVS and CDR2 is FQNEAQ in the germline V gene. Deletions cut 4 bases from V and 7 bases from J, with 14 bases between. The CDR3 length is 14 residues. The full variable domain, completed using reference TRBV7-8 and TRBJ1-5, is GAGVSQSPRYKVAKRGQDVALRCDPISGHVSLFWYQQALGQGPEFLTYFQNEAQLDKSGLPSDRFFAERPEGSVSTLKIQRTQQEDSAVYLCASSSALGGQPQHFGDGTRLSIL.

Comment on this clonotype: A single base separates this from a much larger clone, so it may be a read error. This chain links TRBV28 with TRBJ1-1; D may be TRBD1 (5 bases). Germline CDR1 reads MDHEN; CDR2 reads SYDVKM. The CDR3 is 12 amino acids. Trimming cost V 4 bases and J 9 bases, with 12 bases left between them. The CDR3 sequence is CASSSSGFQAFF. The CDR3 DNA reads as TGTGCCAGCAGTTCATCAGGGTTCCAAGCTTTCTTT.

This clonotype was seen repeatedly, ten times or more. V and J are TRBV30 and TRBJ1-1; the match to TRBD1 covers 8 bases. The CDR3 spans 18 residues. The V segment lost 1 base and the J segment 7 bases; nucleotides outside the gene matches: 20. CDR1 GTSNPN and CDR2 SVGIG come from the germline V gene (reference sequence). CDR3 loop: CAWSALPGQGVRVGEAFF. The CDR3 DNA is TGTGCCTGGAGTGCTTTACCCGGACAGGGTGTTAGAGTCGGTGAAGCTTTCTTT. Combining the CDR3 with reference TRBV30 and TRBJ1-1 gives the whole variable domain SQTIHQWPATLVQPVGSPLSLECTVEGTSNPNLYWYRQAAGRGLQLLFYSVGIGQISSEVPQNLSASRPQDRQFILSSKKLLLSDSGFYLCAWSALPGQGVRVGEAFFGQGTRLTVV.

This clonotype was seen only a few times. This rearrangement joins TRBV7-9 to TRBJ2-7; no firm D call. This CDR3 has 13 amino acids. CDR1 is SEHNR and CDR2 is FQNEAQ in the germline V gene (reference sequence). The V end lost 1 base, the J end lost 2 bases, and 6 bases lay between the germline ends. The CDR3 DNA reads TGTGCCAGCAGCTTAGAGATCCCCTACGAGCAGTACTTC. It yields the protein CASSLEIPYEQYF.

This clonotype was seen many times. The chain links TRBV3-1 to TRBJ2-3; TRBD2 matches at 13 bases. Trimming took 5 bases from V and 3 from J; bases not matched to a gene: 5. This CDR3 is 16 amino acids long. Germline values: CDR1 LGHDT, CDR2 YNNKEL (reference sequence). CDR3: CASSRTSGSGTDTQYF. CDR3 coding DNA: TGTGCCAGCAGCAGGACTAGCGGGAGTGGGACAGATACGCAGTATTTT.

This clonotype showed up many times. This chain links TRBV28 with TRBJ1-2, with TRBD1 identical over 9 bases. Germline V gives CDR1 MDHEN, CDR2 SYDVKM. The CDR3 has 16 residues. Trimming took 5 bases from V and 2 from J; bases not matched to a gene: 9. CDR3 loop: CASSGGGQGSNYGYTF. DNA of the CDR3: TGTGCCAGCAGTGGGGGGGGACAGGGATCAAACTATGGCTACACCTTC.

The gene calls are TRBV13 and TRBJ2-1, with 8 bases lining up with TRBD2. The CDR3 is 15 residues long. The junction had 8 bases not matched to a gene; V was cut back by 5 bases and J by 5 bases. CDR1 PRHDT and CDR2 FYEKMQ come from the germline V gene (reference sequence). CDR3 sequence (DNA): TGTGCCAGCAGCGTCGGGACTAGGGGTAACAATGAGCAGTTCTTC. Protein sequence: CASSVGTRGNNEQFF.

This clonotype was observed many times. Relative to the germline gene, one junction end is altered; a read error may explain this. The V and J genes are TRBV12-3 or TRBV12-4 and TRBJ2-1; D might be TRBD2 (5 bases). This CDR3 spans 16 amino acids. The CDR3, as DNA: TGTGCCAGCAGTTTGGGCGGAGGTAGCTCCCACAATGAGCAGTTCTTC. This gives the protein CASSLGGGSSHNEQFF.

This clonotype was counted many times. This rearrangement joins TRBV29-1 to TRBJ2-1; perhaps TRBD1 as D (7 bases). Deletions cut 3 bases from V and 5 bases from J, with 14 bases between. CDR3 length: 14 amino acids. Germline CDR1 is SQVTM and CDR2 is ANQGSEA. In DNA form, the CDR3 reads TGCAGCGTTGAGGCGGGACAGTTCCACAATGAGCAGTTCTTC. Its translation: CSVEAGQFHNEQFF.

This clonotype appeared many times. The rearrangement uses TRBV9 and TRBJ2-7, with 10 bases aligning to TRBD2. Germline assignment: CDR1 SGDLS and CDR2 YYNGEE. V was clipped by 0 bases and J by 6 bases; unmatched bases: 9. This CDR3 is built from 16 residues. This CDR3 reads CASSVGVSGGLGEQYF. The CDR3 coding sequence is TGTGCCAGCAGCGTAGGGGTTAGCGGGGGGCTTGGCGAGCAGTACTTC.

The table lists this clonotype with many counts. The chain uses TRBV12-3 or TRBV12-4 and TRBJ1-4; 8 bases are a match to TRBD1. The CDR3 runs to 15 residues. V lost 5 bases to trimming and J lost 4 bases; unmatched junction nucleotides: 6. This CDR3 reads CASSRTRGLNEKLFF. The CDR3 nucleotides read TGTGCCAGCAGTCGAACCAGGGGGCTTAATGAAAAACTGTTTTTT.

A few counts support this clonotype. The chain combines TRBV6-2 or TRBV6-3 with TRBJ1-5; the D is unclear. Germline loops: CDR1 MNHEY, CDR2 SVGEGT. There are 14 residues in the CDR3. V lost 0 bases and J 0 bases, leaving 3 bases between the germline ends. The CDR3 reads CASSYSNSNQPQHF. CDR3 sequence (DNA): TGTGCCAGCAGTTACTCGAATAGCAATCAGCCCCAGCATTTT.

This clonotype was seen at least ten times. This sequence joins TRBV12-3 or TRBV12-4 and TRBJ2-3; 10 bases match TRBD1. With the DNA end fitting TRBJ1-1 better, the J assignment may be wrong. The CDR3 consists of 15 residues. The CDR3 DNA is TGTGCCAGCAGCCCTTGGGGGACAGGGGTTGACGAAGCTTTCTTT. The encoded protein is CASSPWGTGVDEAFF.

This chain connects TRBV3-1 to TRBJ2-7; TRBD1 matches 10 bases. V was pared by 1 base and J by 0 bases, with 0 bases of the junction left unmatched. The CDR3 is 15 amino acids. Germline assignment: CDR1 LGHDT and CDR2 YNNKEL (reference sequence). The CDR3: CASSQGDRGSYEQYF. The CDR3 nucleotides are TGTGCCAGCAGCCAAGGGGACAGGGGCTCCTACGAGCAGTACTTC.

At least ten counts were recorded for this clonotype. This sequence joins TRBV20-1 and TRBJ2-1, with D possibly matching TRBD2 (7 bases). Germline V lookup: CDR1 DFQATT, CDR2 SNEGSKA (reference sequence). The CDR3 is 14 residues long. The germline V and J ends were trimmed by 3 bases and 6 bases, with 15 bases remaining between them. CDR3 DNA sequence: TGCAGTGCTAGTCAGCGCGGGGGCATCAATGAGCAGTTCTTC. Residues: CSASQRGGINEQFF.